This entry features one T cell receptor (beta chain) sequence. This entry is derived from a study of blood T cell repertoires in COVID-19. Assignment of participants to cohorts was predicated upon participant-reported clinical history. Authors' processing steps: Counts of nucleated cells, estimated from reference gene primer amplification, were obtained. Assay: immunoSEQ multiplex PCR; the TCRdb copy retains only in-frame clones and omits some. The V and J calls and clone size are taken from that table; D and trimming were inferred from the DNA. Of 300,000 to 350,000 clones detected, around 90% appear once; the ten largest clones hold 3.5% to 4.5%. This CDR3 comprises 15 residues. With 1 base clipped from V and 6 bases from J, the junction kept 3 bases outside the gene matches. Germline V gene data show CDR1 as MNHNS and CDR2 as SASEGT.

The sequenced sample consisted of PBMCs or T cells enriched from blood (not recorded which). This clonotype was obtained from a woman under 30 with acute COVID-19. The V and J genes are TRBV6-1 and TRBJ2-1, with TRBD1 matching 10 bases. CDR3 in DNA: TGTGCCAGCAGTGAAGTAGGGACAGGGGCCAATGAGCAGTTCTTC. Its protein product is CASSEVGTGANEQFF.